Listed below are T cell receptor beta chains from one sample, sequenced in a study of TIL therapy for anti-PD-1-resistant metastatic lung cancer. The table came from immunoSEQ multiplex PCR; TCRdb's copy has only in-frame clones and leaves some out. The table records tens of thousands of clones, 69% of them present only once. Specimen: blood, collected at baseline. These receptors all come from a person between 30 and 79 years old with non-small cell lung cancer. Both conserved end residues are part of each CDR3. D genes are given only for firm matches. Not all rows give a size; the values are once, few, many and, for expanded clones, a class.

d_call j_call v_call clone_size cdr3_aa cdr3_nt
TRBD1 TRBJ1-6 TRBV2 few CASIRDSSYNSPLHF TGTGCCAGCATCAGGGACAGCTCCTATAATTCACCCCTCCACTTT
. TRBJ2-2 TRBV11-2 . CASMDSDTNTGELFF TGTGCCAGCATGGATAGCGATACGAACACCGGGGAGCTGTTTTTT
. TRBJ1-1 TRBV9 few CASSDRDGSMNTEAFF TGTGCCAGCAGCGACCGGGACGGGTCGATGAACACTGAAGCTTTCTTT
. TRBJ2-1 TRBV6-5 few CASRLHNEQFF TGTGCCAGCAGATTACACAATGAGCAGTTCTTC
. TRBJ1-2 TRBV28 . CASGTFYGYTF TGTGCCAGCGGCACATTCTATGGCTACACCTTC
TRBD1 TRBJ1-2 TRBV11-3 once CASSLTGVNYGYTF TGTGCCAGCAGCTTAACAGGGGTTAACTATGGCTACACCTTC
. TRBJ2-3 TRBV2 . CASRIGTDTQYF TGTGCCAGCAGAATAGGAACAGATACGCAGTATTTT
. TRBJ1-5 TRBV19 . CASSSRDGFNQPQHF TGTGCCAGTAGTAGCCGGGACGGATTTAATCAGCCCCAGCATTTT
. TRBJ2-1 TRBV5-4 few CASSPGLVGEQFF TGTGCCAGCAGCCCCGGGTTAGTAGGGGAGCAGTTCTTC
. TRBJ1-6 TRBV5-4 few CASSLPPGRGGGSPLHF TGTGCCAGCAGCTTGCCCCCGGGGAGGGGCGGAGGTTCACCCCTCCACTTT
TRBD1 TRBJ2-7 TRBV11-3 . CASSLAGDSSYEQYF TGTGCCAGCAGCTTAGCCGGGGACAGCTCCTACGAGCAGTACTTC
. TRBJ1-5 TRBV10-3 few CAISITELQPQHF TGTGCCATCAGCATCACAGAACTTCAGCCCCAGCATTTT